The source of this T cell receptor beta chain is a study of T cell repertoires in cytomegalovirus infection. The wider study: Public TCR beta signatures provided an indication of both CMV infection and a matching HLA type. Findings and limits, study-wide: Pooled public TCR beta family frequency picked out CMV carriers with the relevant HLA. HLA-C-restricted CMV-specific TCR beta clonotypes were dominant in the ex vivo response.

Notes on this clonotype: Its specificity is unknown.

The CDR3 length is 18 residues. Germline CDR1 reads SGHRS; CDR2 reads YFSETQ. Between the trimmed V and J ends, which lost 0 bases and 2 bases, there was a span of 17 bases. TCRdb re-called the reads with MiXCR, one entry per CDR3 protein. Counted here are about 490,000 distinct CDR3 sequences, about 11% occurring once; the ten biggest clones make up roughly 10%. The TCR comes from a human donor in good health (CMV status not recorded). Some clones in this sample may be carry-over from other donors' samples. This chain connects TRBV5-1 to TRBJ2-2, with D possibly matching TRBD2 (6 bases). The sequenced sample was PBMCs. CDR3 in DNA: TGCGCCAGCAGCTTGGGGGGACTTACGCCGACAAACACCGGGGAGCTGTTTTTT. Its protein is CASSLGGLTPTNTGELFF.